These T cell receptor beta chains were read from a single sample in a study of cytomegalovirus exposure and HLA in healthy donors. The data were produced by immunoSEQ multiplex PCR, yet TCRdb's version contains in-frame clones alone and is incomplete. Among 95,000 to 150,000 clones, over 75% were seen once, and the ten largest hold 1.5%. Sequencing input: PBMCs. These receptors were collected from a woman under 30 in good health and CMV-seronegative. Each CDR3 is given with its conserved first and last residue. The order of the fields is J gene, D gene, V gene, clone size, CDR3 protein, CDR3 DNA. The D gene is left open where the match is weak. A clone size is listed for some rows: how often the clone was seen (once, few, many), or a class if it is expanded.

>TRBJ2-7|NA|TRBV27|NA
CASSLRGYYEQYF
TGTGCCAGCAGTTTAAGAGGATATTACGAGCAGTACTTC
>TRBJ1-5|TRBD1|TRBV18|NA
CASSRTGENQPQHF
TGTGCCAGCTCACGCACAGGGGAGAATCAGCCCCAGCATTTT
>TRBJ2-7|TRBD1|TRBV11-1|once
CASSLVATGTYEQYF
TGTGCCAGCAGCTTAGTAGCGACAGGGACCTACGAGCAGTACTTC
>TRBJ2-5|NA|TRBV7-9|NA
CASSSAETQYF
TGTGCCAGCAGCTCTGCGGAGACCCAGTACTTC
>TRBJ1-6|TRBD1|TRBV6-5|once
CASSRQGVDSPLHF
TGTGCCAGCAGTAGGCAGGGGGTTGATTCACCCCTCCACTTT
>TRBJ2-7|TRBD1|TRBV7-8|NA
CASRTDRGNYEQYF
TGTGCCAGCAGAACGGACAGGGGTAACTACGAGCAGTACTTC
>TRBJ1-6|NA|TRBV5-1|NA
CASSLVPGDSPLHF
TGCGCCAGCAGCTTGGTGCCAGGGGATTCACCCCTCCACTTT
>TRBJ2-4|TRBD2|TRBV29-1|NA
CSVDRLAVDIQYF
TGCAGCGTTGATCGACTAGCGGTTGACATTCAGTACTTC
>TRBJ1-2|TRBD1|TRBV18|NA
CASSPDRVYGYTF
TGTGCCAGCTCACCAGACAGGGTCTATGGCTACACCTTC
>TRBJ2-5|NA|TRBV11-3|NA
CASGRGGSETQYF
TGTGCCAGCGGTAGGGGGGGTAGCGAGACCCAGTACTTC
>TRBJ2-3|TRBD1|TRBV18|NA
CASSARTGGGDTQYF
TGTGCCAGCTCAGCTAGGACAGGAGGTGGAGATACGCAGTATTTT
>TRBJ1-6|NA|TRBV6-4|NA
CASSDSAGINNSPLHF
TGTGCCAGCAGTGACTCCGCAGGGATTAACAATTCACCCCTCCACTTT
>TRBJ2-3|NA|TRBV7-2|NA
CASSSNRVTDTQYF
TGTGCCAGCAGTTCTAACAGGGTCACAGATACGCAGTATTTT
>TRBJ2-1|TRBD1|TRBV18|NA
CASSPTGGIYNEQFF
TGTGCCAGCTCACCGACAGGGGGCATCTACAATGAGCAGTTCTTC
>TRBJ2-7|NA|TRBV5-4|once
CASSLVWGEQQYF
TGTGCCAGCAGCTTGGTCTGGGGCGAGCAGCAGTACTTC
>TRBJ1-1|TRBD1|TRBV18|NA
CASSPRQQGILNTEAFF
TGTGCCAGCTCACCACGTCAACAGGGGATATTGAACACTGAAGCTTTCTTT
>TRBJ1-4|NA|TRBV25-1|NA
CASSGARGTSNEKLFF
TGTGCCAGCAGTGGGGCAAGGGGGACAAGCAATGAAAAACTGTTTTTT
>TRBJ2-3|TRBD2|TRBV19|NA
CASSIGPGTSGGAPTDTQYF
TGTGCCAGTAGTATAGGCCCTGGGACTAGCGGGGGGGCCCCCACAGATACGCAGTATTTT
>TRBJ1-5|TRBD1|TRBV30|NA
CAWSGGQAINQPQHF
TGTGCCTGGAGTGGAGGACAGGCAATCAATCAGCCCCAGCATTTT
>TRBJ2-7|NA|TRBV27|NA
CASSHGQSYEQYF
TGTGCCAGCAGTCATGGACAGAGCTACGAGCAGTACTTC
>TRBJ2-5|TRBD2|TRBV27|NA
CASRVAGGQETQYF
TGTGCCAGCAGGGTAGCGGGAGGCCAAGAGACCCAGTACTTC
>TRBJ2-1|NA|TRBV28|few
CASSLELGDNEQFF
TGTGCCAGCAGTTTGGAGCTAGGGGACAATGAGCAGTTCTTC
>TRBJ1-5|NA|TRBV18|NA
CASSPPGQSNQPQHF
TGTGCCAGCTCACCGCCCGGACAGAGCAATCAGCCCCAGCATTTT
>TRBJ1-2|NA|TRBV4-1|NA
CASSRIRDSRGGYTF
TGCGCCAGCAGCCGAATCAGGGACTCGAGGGGTGGCTACACCTTC
>TRBJ2-7|TRBD2|TRBV7-8|once
CASGSLAGGEQYF
TGTGCCAGCGGCAGTCTAGCGGGAGGGGAGCAGTACTTC
>TRBJ2-1|NA|TRBV5-1|NA
CASSFAQYNEQFF
TGCGCCAGCAGCTTTGCACAGTACAATGAGCAGTTCTTC
>TRBJ1-2|NA|TRBV4-2|NA
CASTPPGGTGSYGYTF
TGTGCCAGCACGCCACCCGGGGGGACGGGCTCCTATGGCTACACCTTC
>TRBJ2-7|NA|TRBV29-1|once
CSVRLEAYEQYF
TGCAGCGTTCGGCTAGAGGCCTACGAGCAGTACTTC
>TRBJ1-4|NA|TRBV30|NA
CAWLMGTGNEKLFF
TGTGCCTGGCTTATGGGAACAGGAAATGAAAAACTGTTTTTT
>TRBJ1-5|TRBD1|TRBV7-2|NA
CASSFQDRGNQPQHF
TGTGCCAGCAGCTTTCAGGACAGGGGGAATCAGCCCCAGCATTTT
>TRBJ1-2|NA|TRBV5-6|few
CASSLPSNYGYTF
TGTGCCAGCAGCCTCCCTTCTAACTATGGCTACACCTTC
>TRBJ2-7|TRBD2|TRBV7-8|NA
CASSLEASGLGSSYEQYF
TGTGCCAGCAGCTTAGAGGCTAGCGGGCTCGGTAGCTCCTACGAGCAGTACTTC
>TRBJ1-5|TRBD1|TRBV28|NA
CASSPGQGGNQPQHF
TGTGCCAGCAGTCCCGGACAGGGGGGAAATCAGCCCCAGCATTTT
>TRBJ1-5|TRBD1|TRBV4-2|NA
CASSQVIGGLQGSQPQHF
TGTGCCAGCAGCCAAGTTATCGGTGGGCTACAGGGGTCTCAGCCCCAGCATTTT
>TRBJ1-2|TRBD1|TRBV5-1|NA
CASSEGQGIGGYTF
TGCGCCAGCAGCGAGGGACAGGGAATTGGAGGCTACACCTTC
>TRBJ2-5|TRBD2|TRBV6-1|NA
CASSEGYLAGAYQETQYF
TGTGCCAGCAGTGAAGGGTATCTAGCGGGAGCGTACCAAGAGACCCAGTACTTC
>TRBJ1-1|NA|TRBV7-2|NA
CASSLANRVEAFF
TGTGCCAGCAGCTTAGCGAACCGAGTTGAAGCTTTCTTT
>TRBJ2-7|NA|TRBV19|NA
CASSQGIGEQYF
TGTGCCAGTTCTCAGGGAATAGGCGAGCAGTACTTC
>TRBJ1-5|NA|TRBV6-1|NA
CASELGGGNQPQHF
TGTGCCAGCGAGCTGGGGGGGGGCAATCAGCCCCAGCATTTT
>TRBJ1-5|NA|TRBV18|NA
CASSLGAGAEIQPQHF
TGTGCCAGCTCACTCGGAGCGGGGGCGGAAATTCAGCCCCAGCATTTT
>TRBJ2-7|NA|TRBV11-2|NA
CASSLNSYEQYF
TGTGCCAGCAGCTTAAACAGCTACGAGCAGTACTTC
>TRBJ1-2|NA|TRBV4-1|NA
CASRGDPYGYTF
TGCGCCAGCCGGGGGGATCCCTATGGCTACACCTTC
>TRBJ2-4|NA|TRBV5-6|few
CASSFGGSIAKNIQYF
TGTGCCAGCAGCTTCGGCGGCAGTATCGCCAAAAACATTCAGTACTTC
>TRBJ1-1|TRBD1|TRBV19|few
CASRRRDRGLNTEAFF
TGTGCCAGTAGACGCCGGGACAGGGGGCTGAACACTGAAGCTTTCTTT
>TRBJ1-2|TRBD1|TRBV27|NA
CASRPLRTGGGYTF
TGTGCCAGCAGACCTCTGAGGACAGGGGGCGGCTACACCTTC
>TRBJ1-1|TRBD1|TRBV19|NA
CASSIRVDRGNTEAFF
TGTGCCAGTAGTATAAGGGTCGACAGGGGCAACACTGAAGCTTTCTTT
>TRBJ1-5|NA|TRBV4-1|NA
CASTPGQGLQPQHF
TGCGCCAGCACCCCCGGTCAGGGGCTTCAGCCCCAGCATTTT
>TRBJ2-7|NA|TRBV7-2|NA
CASSSFPRGQPYEQYF
TGTGCCAGCAGCTCCTTCCCCCGAGGGCAACCCTACGAGCAGTACTTC
>TRBJ2-1|TRBD1|TRBV15|NA
CATSRALTGQSHEQFF
TGTGCCACCAGCAGAGCTCTAACGGGACAGTCGCATGAGCAGTTCTTC
>TRBJ1-1|TRBD1|TRBV9|NA
CASSAYPTWTGKTEAFF
TGTGCCAGCAGCGCCTACCCCACCTGGACAGGGAAGACTGAAGCTTTCTTT
>TRBJ1-3|TRBD1|TRBV4-1|NA
CASSLTGTALSGNTIYF
TGCGCCAGCAGCCTTACCGGGACAGCTCTCTCTGGAAACACCATATATTTT
>TRBJ1-3|TRBD1|TRBV7-2|NA
CASSLMTGVNTIYF
TGTGCCAGCAGCCTGATGACAGGGGTTAACACCATATATTTT
>TRBJ2-1|TRBD1|TRBV5-8|NA
CASSPGTGAYNEQFF
TGTGCCAGCAGCCCGGGGACAGGGGCCTACAATGAGCAGTTCTTC
>TRBJ1-1|NA|TRBV2|NA
CASSEIGGDLEAFF
TGTGCCAGCAGTGAAATCGGCGGGGACTTGGAAGCTTTCTTT
>TRBJ2-7|NA|TRBV7-9|NA
CASSLTTGSFNEQYF
TGTGCCAGCAGCTTAACGACAGGATCCTTTAACGAGCAGTACTTC
>TRBJ2-5|TRBD1|TRBV11-2|NA
CASSPTRSGTGQETQYF
TGTGCCAGCAGCCCCACCCGGTCCGGGACAGGCCAAGAGACCCAGTACTTC
>TRBJ1-2|TRBD1|TRBV4-1|NA
CASSRDPRDRGVNGYTF
TGCGCCAGCAGCCGGGACCCCCGGGACAGGGGAGTCAATGGCTACACCTTC
>TRBJ2-3|TRBD2|TRBV4-2|few
CASSQSGGGADTQYF
TGTGCCAGCAGCCAGAGCGGGGGGGGCGCAGATACGCAGTATTTT
>TRBJ2-7|NA|TRBV5-6|NA
CASSWAGENEQYF
TGTGCCAGCAGCTGGGCAGGGGAAAACGAGCAGTACTTC